This T cell receptor (beta chain) was sequenced during a study of T cells in Graves' hyperthyroidism and ophthalmopathy. Looking at the study overall: Upon initial diagnosis and before any treatment, peripheral blood was collected.

Amplified TCR beta CDR3 regions derived from RNA transcripts. First-round RT-PCR of the TCR CDR3 relied on the HTBI primer set. TCRdb called the multiplex PCR reads again in MiXCR, with one record for every CDR3 protein. Altogether about 370,000 distinct CDR3 sequences are present, 15% being singletons, with the ten largest covering roughly 20%. Only a few counts were recorded for this clonotype. Exclusion criteria comprised uncontrolled infection, other autoimmune disease, pregnancy or lactation. The clonotype was recovered from a woman aged 55-69 years with Graves' ophthalmopathy. The sequenced sample consisted of blood.

The CDR3 spells CASSPLAGGPGTDTQYF. Written as DNA, the CDR3 is TGTGCCAGCAGCCCCCTAGCGGGAGGGCCTGGTACAGATACGCAGTATTTT. This rearrangement joins TRBV7-2 to TRBJ2-3, with TRBD2 identical over 12 bases. The CDR3 loop spans 17 amino acids. Germline V gene sequence: CDR1 SGHTA, CDR2 FQGNSA. J lost 3 bases, V lost 5 bases, and 9 bases had no gene match.